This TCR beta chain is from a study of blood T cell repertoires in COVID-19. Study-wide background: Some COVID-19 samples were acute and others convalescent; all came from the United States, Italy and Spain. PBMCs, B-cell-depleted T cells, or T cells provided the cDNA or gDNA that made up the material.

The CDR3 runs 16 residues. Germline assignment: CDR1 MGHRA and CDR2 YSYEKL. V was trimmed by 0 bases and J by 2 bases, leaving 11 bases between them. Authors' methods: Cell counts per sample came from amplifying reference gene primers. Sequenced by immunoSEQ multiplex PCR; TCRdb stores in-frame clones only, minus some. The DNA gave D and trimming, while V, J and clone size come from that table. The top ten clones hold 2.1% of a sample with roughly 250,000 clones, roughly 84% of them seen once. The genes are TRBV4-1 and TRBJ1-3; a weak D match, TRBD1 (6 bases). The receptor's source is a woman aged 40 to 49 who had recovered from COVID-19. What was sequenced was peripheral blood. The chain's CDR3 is CASSQDQGLTGNTIYF. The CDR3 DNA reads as TGCGCCAGCAGCCAAGACCAGGGGCTAACTGGAAACACCATATATTTT.